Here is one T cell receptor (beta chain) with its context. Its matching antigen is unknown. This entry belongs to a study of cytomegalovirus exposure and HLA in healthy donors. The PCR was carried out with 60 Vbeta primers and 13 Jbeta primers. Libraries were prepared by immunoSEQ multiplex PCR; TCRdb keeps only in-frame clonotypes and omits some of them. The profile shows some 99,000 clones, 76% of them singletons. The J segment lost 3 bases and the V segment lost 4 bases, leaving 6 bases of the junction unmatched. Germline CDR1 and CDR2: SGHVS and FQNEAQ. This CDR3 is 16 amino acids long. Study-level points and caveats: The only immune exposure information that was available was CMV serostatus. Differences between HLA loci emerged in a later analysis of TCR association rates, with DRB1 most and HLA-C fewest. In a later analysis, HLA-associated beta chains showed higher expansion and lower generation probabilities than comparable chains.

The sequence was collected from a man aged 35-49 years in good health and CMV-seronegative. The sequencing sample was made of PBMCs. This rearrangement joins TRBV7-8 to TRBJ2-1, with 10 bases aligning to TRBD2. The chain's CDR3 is CASSSVLAGSYNEQFF. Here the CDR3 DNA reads TGTGCCAGCAGCTCCGTACTAGCGGGGAGCTACAATGAGCAGTTCTTC.